The clone carrying this T cell receptor beta chain was found many times. J gave up 3 bases and V 2 bases, and 2 bases lay outside the gene matches. Germline CDR1 SGHAT, CDR2 FQNNGV. The CDR3 contains 15 residues. The data originate from a study of neurological immune-mediated disorders. TCRdb reprocessed the 5' RACE reads with MiXCR, giving one entry per CDR3 protein. Of 60,000 to 70,000 distinct CDR3 sequences listed, around 5% are singletons. This chain joins TRBV11-2 and TRBJ2-1; 9 bases align to TRBD2. The sample comprised PBMCs. This sequence originates from a human donor with multiple sclerosis. The donor label of this sample is uncertain. This CDR3 is CASSLRLADYNEQFF. In nucleotides, the CDR3 is TGTGCCAGCAGCTTAAGACTAGCGGACTACAATGAGCAGTTCTTC.